This TCR beta chain originates from a study of OX40 agonist ivuxolimab in advanced cancers. Study-wide findings and caveats: CD4+ T cells averaged fewer expanded clones than CD8+ T cells.

TCRdb's copy holds only in-frame clones and misses some; the assay was immunoSEQ multiplex PCR. The data contain about 98,000 clones, 88% of them singletons. CDR1 and CDR2 (germline): MNHEY, SVGAGI. The CDR3 has 14 residues. Trimming removed 6 bases from V and 4 bases from J, with 13 bases in between. At baseline, cycle 4 day 1, and cycle 7 day 1, blood was sampled. Comment on this clone: As yet, its antigen is unknown.

The V gene is TRBV6-5, the J gene TRBJ1-5; weak D call: TRBD1 (6 bases). Here the sequenced sample was CD4+ or CD8+ T cells sorted from blood, taken in a trial of the OX40 agonist ivuxolimab. The clonotype originates from an adult with an advanced solid tumor such as melanoma, head and neck, liver or kidney cancer. CDR3 amino acids: CASRSGQFNQPQHF. The CDR3 region has the DNA TGTGCCAGCAGATCTGGACAGTTTAATCAGCCCCAGCATTTT.